The entry below describes one T cell receptor beta chain. What this receptor recognizes is not known. No base qualities exist here, and no much larger clone lies one base off it. The immunoSEQ Assay, a bias-controlled multiplex PCR, was used to amplify TCRbeta CDR3 regions from genomic DNA. Regarding the original processing steps: Within the assay, amplification of reference gene primers was used to estimate how many nucleated cells each sample contained. To quantify the absolute abundance of each unique TCRbeta CDR3 rearrangement, sequence reads were collapsed and filtered. For each sample, productive Simpson clonality was calculated as the square root of Simpson's diversity index across productive rearrangements. In TCRdb, the immuneACCESS table is reduced to in-frame sequences with V and J assigned. These tables do not hold every clone; where another copy was compared, an unresolved V gene accounts for under half, and the others remain unexplained. V, J and clone size are those of that table, while D and trimming were read from the DNA. The sample contains about 440,000 clones, 90% of them found a single time. About 0.63% of the sample lies in the top ten.

This entry comes from a study of blood T cell repertoires in COVID-19 (dated by TCRdb to 2020 to 2021). About the investigation overall: Collaborator samples came from the United States, Italy and Spain and covered acute and convalescent phases of COVID-19. The prospective study material was composed of cDNA or gDNA derived from T cells, B-cell-depleted T cells, or PBMCs. Deeply sampled blood TCRbeta repertoires from subjects exposed to, actively infected with, or recovered from COVID-19 were included in the dataset. The repertoires were released in a freely available public database intended as a resource for research on the immune response to SARS-CoV-2. The samples were drawn from the first 160 participants of the ongoing ImmuneRACE study and from 1,200 or so subjects provided by 6 global collaborators. Sample metadata almost always included a de-identified subject ID, COVID-19 status, age in years and sex. HLA class I and class II types, where available, came from metadata supplied by the sample provider rather than from assay-based typing. Summary of the overall study and its limitations: How much clinical and demographic metadata was included differed by source and by participant, and the metadata was provided uncurated.

Participants in the prospective study were aged roughly 18 to 95 years, lived in approximately 26 United States geographic areas, and enrolled through a virtual design. To assign participants to cohorts, the prospective study relied on clinical history that participants themselves reported in a screening survey and a study questionnaire. Recovered participants in ImmuneRACE Cohort 3 were defined as having two consecutive negative NP/OP PCR tests, clearance from a healthcare professional, or resolution of symptoms. Mobile phlebotomists in the prospective study collected whole blood, serum and a nasopharyngeal or oropharyngeal swab from every participant. Prospective study participants could optionally give additional blood draws and questionnaires over an approximately 2-month period. Prospective study blood samples were shipped either frozen or at room temperature before DNA extraction. The CDR1 and CDR2 encoded by the germline V gene (reference sequence) are MNHNY and SVGAGI. Cut back by 5 bases and 6 bases, the V and J ends lie 11 bases apart. CDR3 length: 14 amino acids, cysteine to phenylalanine. CDR3 DNA is the only sequence kept; it has 42 bases, read in frame from the first base.

Rearrangement joined TRBV6-6 to TRBJ1-6; the D gene is perhaps TRBD1, on 6 matching bases. The TCR comes from a man aged 18 to 30 who had recovered from COVID-19. Sequencing was done on a sample of PBMCs or T cells enriched from blood (not recorded which). The CDR3 in this case is CASSHGQPNSPLHF. At the DNA level, the sequence is TGTGCCAGCAGTCACGGACAGCCTAATTCACCCCTCCACTTT.